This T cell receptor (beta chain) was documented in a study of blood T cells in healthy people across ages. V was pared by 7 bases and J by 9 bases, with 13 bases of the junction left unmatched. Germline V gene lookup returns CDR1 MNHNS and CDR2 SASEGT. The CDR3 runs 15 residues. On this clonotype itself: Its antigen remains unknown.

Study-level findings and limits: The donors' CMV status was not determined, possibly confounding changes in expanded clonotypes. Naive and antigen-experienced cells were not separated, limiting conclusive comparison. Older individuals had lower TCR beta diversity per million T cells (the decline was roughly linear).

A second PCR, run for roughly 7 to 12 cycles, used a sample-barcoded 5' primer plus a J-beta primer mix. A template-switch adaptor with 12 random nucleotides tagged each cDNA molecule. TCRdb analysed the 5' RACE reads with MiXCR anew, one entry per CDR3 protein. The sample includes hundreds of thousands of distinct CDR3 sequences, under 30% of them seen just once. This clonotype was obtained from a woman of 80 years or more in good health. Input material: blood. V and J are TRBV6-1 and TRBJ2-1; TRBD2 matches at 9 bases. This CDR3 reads CASIEAGGLQIEQFF. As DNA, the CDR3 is TGTGCCAGCATAGAGGCGGGGGGGCTTCAAATTGAGCAGTTCTTC.